A single sample gave rise to the 9 T cell receptor beta chains below, sequenced in a study of CD8+ T cells in alopecia areata. Treatment described: oral pan-JAK inhibitor, 5-10 mg twice daily. Investigators isolated RNA and reverse transcribed it into cDNA to act as the sequencing template. Some clones are missing from TCRdb's copy, which holds only in-frame ones; the method was immunoSEQ multiplex PCR. The sample has 150,000 to 200,000 clones; roughly 60% are singletons. Sequencing used CD4+ T cells sorted from blood, obtained between weeks 47 and 50, from a patient treated with tofacitinib. These receptor sequences come from a human donor with alopecia areata.

The sample holds a few counts of this clone. The gene calls are TRBV15 and TRBJ2-2; D call uncertain. Trimming removed 1 base at V and 2 bases at J, with 5 bases between. Germline V gene lookup returns CDR1 LNHNV and CDR2 YYDKDF (reference sequence). CDR3 length: 14 residues. CDR3 coding DNA: TGTGCCACCAGCAGAGTTTCAAACACCGGGGAGCTGTTTTTT. Its protein is CATSRVSNTGELFF.

The chain carries TRBV29-1 and TRBJ1-2; 7 bases fit TRBD1. Germline V gene lookup returns CDR1 SQVTM and CDR2 ANQGSEA. The CDR3 spans 13 residues. The junction had 6 bases not matched to a gene; V was cut back by 4 bases and J by 4 bases. The CDR3 spells CSVAWTGGYGYTF. Here the CDR3 DNA reads TGCAGCGTTGCCTGGACAGGTGGCTATGGCTACACCTTC.

This clone has more than one count but fewer than ten. The gene calls are TRBV29-1 and TRBJ2-2; D is possibly TRBD2 (5 bases). CDR3 size: 15 residues. Germline V gene lookup returns CDR1 SQVTM and CDR2 ANQGSEA. With 4 bases removed from V and 5 bases from J, the gap between germline ends came to 17 bases. This chain's CDR3 is CSVGEGTSWTGELFF. The CDR3 nucleotides read TGCAGCGTTGGTGAGGGAACCTCTTGGACCGGGGAGCTGTTTTTT.

In DNA, the CDR3 is TGCGCCAGCAGCCAAATAAGAGGGGCAGGGCAGCCCCAGCATTTT. It translates to CASSQIRGAGQPQHF. The V gene is TRBV4-3, the J gene TRBJ1-5; D may be TRBD1 (5 bases). V shed 2 bases and J shed 7 bases, with 15 bases lying between them. CDR3 size: 15 residues. From germline, CDR1 is LGHNA and CDR2 YSLEER.

This clone was recorded a few times. The chain joins TRBV18 to TRBJ1-2; D is possibly TRBD1 (6 bases). The CDR3 has 13 residues. Deletions cut 3 bases from V and 9 bases from J, with 14 bases between. Germline CDR1 and CDR2: KGHSH and LQKENI. Here the CDR3 DNA reads TGTGCCAGCTCACCTCAGGACAGCCAAAGCTACACCTTC. Protein product: CASSPQDSQSYTF.

The chain joins TRBV10-2 to TRBJ1-1; maybe TRBD1 (5 bases). V lost 3 bases, J lost 4 bases, and 9 bases lay in between. Germline loops: CDR1 WSHSY, CDR2 SAAADI. This CDR3 has 13 residues. The CDR3 region has the DNA TGCGCCAGCAGTGAAGGGGCAAGCACTGAAGCTTTCTTT. Encoded protein: CASSEGASTEAFF.

This rearrangement joins TRBV7-3 to TRBJ2-7; TRBD1 might be the D (6 bases). Germline V gives CDR1 SGHTA, CDR2 FQGTGA. CDR3 length: 14 amino acids. Trimming left V 5 bases short and J 6 bases short, with 17 bases between. CDR3 residues: CASSPSLTGSEQYF. DNA for the CDR3: TGTGCCAGCAGCCCCTCGCTAACAGGGAGCGAGCAGTACTTC.

The V call is TRBV7-2, the J call TRBJ1-2; D ambiguous. With 5 bases removed from V and 3 bases from J, the gap between germline ends came to 22 bases. Germline lookup yields CDR1 SGHTA and CDR2 FQGNSA. The CDR3 length is 17 residues. As DNA, the CDR3 is TGTGCCAGCAGCCCCCGGGTGGAAGGGTTAAGGGACTATGGCTACACCTTC. This encodes CASSPRVEGLRDYGYTF.

V and J are TRBV2 and TRBJ2-2, with 11 bases fitting TRBD1. There are 18 residues in the CDR3. Per germline, CDR1 SNHLY and CDR2 FYNNEI. Germline trimming cut 4 bases from V and 0 bases from J; bases unmatched to any gene: 7. The CDR3 coding sequence is TGTGCCAGCAGTGGAGGGGACAGGGGGGCGGCGAACACCGGGGAGCTGTTTTTT. Protein sequence: CASSGGDRGAANTGELFF. Filled out from reference TRBV2 and TRBJ2-2, the complete variable domain reads EPEVTQTPSHQVTQMGQEVILRCVPISNHLYFYWYRQILGQKVEFLVSFYNNEISEKSEIFDDQFSVERPDGSNFTLKIRSTKLEDSAMYFCASSGGDRGAANTGELFFGEGSRLTVL.